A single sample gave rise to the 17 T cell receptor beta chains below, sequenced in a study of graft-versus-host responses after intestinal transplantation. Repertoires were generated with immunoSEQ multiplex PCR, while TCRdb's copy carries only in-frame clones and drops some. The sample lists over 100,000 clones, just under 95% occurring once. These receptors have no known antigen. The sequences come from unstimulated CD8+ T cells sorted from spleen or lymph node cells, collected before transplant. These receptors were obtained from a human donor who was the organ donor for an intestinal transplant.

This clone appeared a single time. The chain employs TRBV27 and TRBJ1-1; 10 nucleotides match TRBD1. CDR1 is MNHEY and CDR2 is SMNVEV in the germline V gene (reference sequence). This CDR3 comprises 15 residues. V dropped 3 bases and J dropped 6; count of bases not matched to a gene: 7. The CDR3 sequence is CASSFSGTGVAEAFF. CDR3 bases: TGTGCCAGCAGTTTTTCCGGGACAGGGGTAGCTGAAGCTTTCTTT.

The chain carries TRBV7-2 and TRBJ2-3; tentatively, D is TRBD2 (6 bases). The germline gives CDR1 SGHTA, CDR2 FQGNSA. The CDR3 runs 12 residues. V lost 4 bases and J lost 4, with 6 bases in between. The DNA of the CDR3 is TGTGCCAGCAGCTGGGGGGCAGATACGCAGTATTTT. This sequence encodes CASSWGADTQYF.

The CDR3 DNA reads TGTGCCAGCAGTGACCCGGGCCCGCGGGAAGCTTTCTTT. Translation: CASSDPGPREAFF. The chain uses TRBV6-1 and TRBJ1-1; no clear D. The CDR3 is made up of 13 amino acids. Germline V CDR1 and CDR2: MNHNS, SASEGT. V was clipped by 3 bases and J by 8 bases, with 13 bases between them.

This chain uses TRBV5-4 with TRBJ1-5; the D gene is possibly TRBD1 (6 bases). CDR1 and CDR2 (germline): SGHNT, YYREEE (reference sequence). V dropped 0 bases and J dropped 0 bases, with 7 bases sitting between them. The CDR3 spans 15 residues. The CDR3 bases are TGTGCCAGCAGCTTGGGACAGGATAGCAATCAGCCCCAGCATTTT. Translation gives CASSLGQDSNQPQHF.

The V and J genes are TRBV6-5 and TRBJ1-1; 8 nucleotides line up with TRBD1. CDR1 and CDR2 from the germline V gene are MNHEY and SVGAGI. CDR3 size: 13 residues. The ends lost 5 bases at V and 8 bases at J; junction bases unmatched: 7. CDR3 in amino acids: CASSRETGAEAFF. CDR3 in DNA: TGTGCCAGCAGTCGCGAGACAGGGGCCGAAGCTTTCTTT.

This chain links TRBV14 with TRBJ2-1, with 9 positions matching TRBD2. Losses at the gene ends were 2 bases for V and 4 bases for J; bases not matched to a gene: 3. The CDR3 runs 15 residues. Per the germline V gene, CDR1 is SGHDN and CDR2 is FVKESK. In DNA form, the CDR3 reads TGTGCCAGCAGCCAACGCGGGAGGGATTACAATGAGCAGTTCTTC. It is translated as CASSQRGRDYNEQFF.

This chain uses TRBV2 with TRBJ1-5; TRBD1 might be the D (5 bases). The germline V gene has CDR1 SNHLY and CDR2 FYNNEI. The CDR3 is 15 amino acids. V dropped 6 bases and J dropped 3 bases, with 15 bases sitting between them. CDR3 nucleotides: TGTGCCAGCAGAGGCCGGGGCTCCATCAATCAGCCCCAGCATTTT. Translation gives CASRGRGSINQPQHF.

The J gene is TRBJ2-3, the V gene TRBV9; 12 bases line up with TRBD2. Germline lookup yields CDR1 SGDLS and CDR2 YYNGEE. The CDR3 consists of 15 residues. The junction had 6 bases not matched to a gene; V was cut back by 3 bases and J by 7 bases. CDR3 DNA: TGTGCCAGCAGCGCCATGACTAGCGGGAGTTATACGCAGTATTTT. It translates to CASSAMTSGSYTQYF.

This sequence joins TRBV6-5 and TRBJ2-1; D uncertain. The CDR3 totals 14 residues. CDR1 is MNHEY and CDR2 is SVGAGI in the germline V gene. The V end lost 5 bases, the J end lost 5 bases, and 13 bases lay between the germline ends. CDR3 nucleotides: TGTGCCAGCAGTCCCGGCCCAACCCACAATGAGCAGTTCTTC. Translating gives CASSPGPTHNEQFF.

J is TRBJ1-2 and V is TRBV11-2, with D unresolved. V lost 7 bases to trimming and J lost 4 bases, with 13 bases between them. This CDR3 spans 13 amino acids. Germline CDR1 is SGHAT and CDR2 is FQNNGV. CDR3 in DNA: TGTGCCAGCACCCCGTTCTTGAGCTATGGCTACACCTTC. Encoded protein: CASTPFLSYGYTF.

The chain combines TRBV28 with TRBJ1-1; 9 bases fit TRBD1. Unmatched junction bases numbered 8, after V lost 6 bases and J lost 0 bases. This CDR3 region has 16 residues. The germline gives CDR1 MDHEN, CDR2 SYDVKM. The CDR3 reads CASSQDRGWVNTEAFF. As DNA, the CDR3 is TGTGCCAGCAGCCAGGACAGGGGATGGGTGAACACTGAAGCTTTCTTT. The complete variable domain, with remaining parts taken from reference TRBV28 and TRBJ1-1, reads DVKVTQSSRYLVKRTGEKVFLECVQDMDHENMFWYRQDPGLGLRLIYFSYDVKMKEKGDIPEGYSVSREKKERFSLILESASTNQTSMYLCASSQDRGWVNTEAFFGQGTRLTVV.

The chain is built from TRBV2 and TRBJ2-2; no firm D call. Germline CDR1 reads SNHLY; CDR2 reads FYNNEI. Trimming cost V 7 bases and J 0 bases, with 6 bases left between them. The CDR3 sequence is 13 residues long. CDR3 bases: TGTGCCAGCACCCTGGCGAACACCGGGGAGCTGTTTTTT. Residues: CASTLANTGELFF.

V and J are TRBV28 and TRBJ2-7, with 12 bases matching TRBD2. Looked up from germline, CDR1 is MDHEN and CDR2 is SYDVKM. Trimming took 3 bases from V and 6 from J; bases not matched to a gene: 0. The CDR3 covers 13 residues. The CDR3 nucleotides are TGTGCCAGCAGTTTGACTAGCGGGAGCGAGCAGTACTTC. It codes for CASSLTSGSEQYF. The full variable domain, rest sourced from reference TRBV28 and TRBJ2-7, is DVKVTQSSRYLVKRTGEKVFLECVQDMDHENMFWYRQDPGLGLRLIYFSYDVKMKEKGDIPEGYSVSREKKERFSLILESASTNQTSMYLCASSLTSGSEQYFGPGTRLTVT.

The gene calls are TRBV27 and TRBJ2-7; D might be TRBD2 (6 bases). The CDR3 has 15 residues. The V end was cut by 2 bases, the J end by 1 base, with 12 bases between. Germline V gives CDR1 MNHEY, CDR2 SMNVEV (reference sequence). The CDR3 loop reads CASSLAVAASYEQYF. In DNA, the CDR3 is TGTGCCAGCAGTTTAGCGGTAGCGGCTTCCTACGAGCAGTACTTC.

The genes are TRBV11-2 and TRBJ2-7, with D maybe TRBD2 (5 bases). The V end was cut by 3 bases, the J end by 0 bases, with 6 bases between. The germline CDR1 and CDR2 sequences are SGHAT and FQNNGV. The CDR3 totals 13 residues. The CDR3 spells CASSLEASYEQYF. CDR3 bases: TGTGCCAGCAGCTTGGAGGCCTCCTACGAGCAGTACTTC.

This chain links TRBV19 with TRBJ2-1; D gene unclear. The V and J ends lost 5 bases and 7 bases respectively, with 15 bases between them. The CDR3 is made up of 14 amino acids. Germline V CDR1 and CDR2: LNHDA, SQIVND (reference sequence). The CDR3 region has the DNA TGTGCCAGTAGTGAGGCGTCTCCTGCAAATGAGCAGTTCTTC. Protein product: CASSEASPANEQFF.

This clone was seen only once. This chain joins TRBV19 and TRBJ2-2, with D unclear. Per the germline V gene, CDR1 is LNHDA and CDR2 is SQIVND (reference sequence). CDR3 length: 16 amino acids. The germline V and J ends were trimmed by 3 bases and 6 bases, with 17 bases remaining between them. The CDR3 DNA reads TGTGCCAGTAGTATCCCAGTTTCCGGGTATGCCGGGGAGCTGTTTTTT. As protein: CASSIPVSGYAGELFF.